This entry concerns a single T cell receptor beta chain. Its antigen is not known. This sample is drawn from a study of neoadjuvant anti-PD-1 for oral cavity cancer. Study summary: Patients without progression received a fourth nivolumab dose around day 43, then surgical resection on days 50-56. Study-wide points: With three patients per group, TCR findings need larger cohorts.

The V gene end was trimmed by 3 bases and the J gene end by 3 bases; junction bases not matched to a gene: 2. The CDR3 has 13 residues. Looked up from germline, CDR1 is SGHRS and CDR2 is YFSETQ. Libraries were prepared by immunoSEQ multiplex PCR; TCRdb keeps only in-frame clonotypes and omits some of them. The table includes tens of thousands of clones, around 82% detected once. The receptor comes from a person aged 35-79 years with oral cavity squamous cell carcinoma. Sequencing used PBMCs, obtained before nivolumab (anti-PD-1) treatment. The V gene is TRBV5-1, the J gene TRBJ2-7, with 8 bases that match TRBD2. The CDR3 region has the DNA TGCGCCAGCAGCTCGGGAGGGCTCTACGAGCAGTACTTC. This gives the protein CASSSGGLYEQYF.